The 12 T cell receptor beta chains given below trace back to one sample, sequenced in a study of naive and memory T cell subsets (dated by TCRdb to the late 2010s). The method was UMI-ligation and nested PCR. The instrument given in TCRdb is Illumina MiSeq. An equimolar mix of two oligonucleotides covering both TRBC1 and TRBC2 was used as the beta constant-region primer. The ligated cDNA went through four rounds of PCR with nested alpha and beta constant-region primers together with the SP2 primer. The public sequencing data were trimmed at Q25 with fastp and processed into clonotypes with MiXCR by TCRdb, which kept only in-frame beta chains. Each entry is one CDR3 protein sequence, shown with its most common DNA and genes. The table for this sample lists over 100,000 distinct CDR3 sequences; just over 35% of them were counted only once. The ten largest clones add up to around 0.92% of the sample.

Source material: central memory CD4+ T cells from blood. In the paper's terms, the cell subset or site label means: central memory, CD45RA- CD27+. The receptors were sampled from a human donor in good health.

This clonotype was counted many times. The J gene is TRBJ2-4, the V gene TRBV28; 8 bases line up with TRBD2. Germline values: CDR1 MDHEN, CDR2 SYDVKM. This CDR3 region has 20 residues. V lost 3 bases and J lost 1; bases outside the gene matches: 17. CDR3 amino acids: CASSFTHGTRGRLAKNIQYF. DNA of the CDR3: TGTGCCAGCAGTTTCACCCACGGGACTAGAGGGCGACTGGCCAAAAACATTCAGTACTTC.

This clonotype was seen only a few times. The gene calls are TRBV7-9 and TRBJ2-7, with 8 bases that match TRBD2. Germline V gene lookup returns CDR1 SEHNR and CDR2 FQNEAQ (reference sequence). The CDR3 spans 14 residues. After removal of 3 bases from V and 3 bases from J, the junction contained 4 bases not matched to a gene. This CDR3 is CASSFTGTSYEQYF. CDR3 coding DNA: TGTGCCAGCAGCTTCACCGGGACTAGCTACGAGCAGTACTTC.

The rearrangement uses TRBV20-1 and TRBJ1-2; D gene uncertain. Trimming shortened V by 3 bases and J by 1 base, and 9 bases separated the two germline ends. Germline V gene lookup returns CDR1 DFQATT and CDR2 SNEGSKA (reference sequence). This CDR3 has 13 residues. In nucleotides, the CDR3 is TGCAGTGCTAGCTCCGCGCTTAACTATGGCTACACCTTC. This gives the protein CSASSALNYGYTF.

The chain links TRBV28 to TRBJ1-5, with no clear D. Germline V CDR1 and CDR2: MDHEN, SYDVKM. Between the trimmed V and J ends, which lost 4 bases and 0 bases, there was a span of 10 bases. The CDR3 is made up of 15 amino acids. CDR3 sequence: CASSWSPYSNQPQHF. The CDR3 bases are TGTGCCAGCAGTTGGTCTCCGTATAGCAATCAGCCCCAGCATTTT.

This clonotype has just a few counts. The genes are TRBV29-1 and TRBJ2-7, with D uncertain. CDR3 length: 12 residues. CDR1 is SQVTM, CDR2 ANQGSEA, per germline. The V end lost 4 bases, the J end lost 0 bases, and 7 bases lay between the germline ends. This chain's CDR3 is CSVAPSSYEQYF. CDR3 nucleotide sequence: TGCAGCGTTGCCCCAAGCTCCTACGAGCAGTACTTC.

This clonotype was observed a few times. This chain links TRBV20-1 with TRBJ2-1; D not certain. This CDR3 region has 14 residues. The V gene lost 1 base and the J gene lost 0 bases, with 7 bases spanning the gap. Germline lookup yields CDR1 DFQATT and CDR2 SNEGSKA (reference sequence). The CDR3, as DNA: TGCAGTGCTAGAGCCGGATACTCCTACAATGAGCAGTTCTTC. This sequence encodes CSARAGYSYNEQFF.

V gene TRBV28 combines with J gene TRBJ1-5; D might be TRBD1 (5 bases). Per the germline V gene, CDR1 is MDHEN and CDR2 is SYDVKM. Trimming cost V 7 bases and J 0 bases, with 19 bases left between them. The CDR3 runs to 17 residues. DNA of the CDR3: TGTGCCAGCAACGGCTGGACAATTGGGAATAGCAATCAGCCCCAGCATTTT. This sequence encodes CASNGWTIGNSNQPQHF.

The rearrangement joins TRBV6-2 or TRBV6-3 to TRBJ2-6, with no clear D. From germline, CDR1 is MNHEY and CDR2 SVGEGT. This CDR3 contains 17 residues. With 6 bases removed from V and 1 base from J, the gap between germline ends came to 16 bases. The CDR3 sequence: CASRPHSAQSGANVLTF. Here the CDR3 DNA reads TGTGCCAGCAGACCCCACAGCGCTCAGTCTGGGGCCAACGTCCTGACTTTC.

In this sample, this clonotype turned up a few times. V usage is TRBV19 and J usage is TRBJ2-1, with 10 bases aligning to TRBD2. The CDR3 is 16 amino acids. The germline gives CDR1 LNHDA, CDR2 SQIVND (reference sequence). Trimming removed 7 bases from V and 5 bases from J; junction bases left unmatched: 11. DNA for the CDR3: TGTGCCAGTAAGGCTAGCGGGAGCCCTCTTAACAATGAGCAGTTCTTC. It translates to CASKASGSPLNNEQFF.

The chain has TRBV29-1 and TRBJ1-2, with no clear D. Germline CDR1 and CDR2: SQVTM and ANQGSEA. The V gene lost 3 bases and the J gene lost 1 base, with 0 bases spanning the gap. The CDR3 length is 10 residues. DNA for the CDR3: TGCAGCGTTGATAACTATGGCTACACCTTC. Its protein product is CSVDNYGYTF.

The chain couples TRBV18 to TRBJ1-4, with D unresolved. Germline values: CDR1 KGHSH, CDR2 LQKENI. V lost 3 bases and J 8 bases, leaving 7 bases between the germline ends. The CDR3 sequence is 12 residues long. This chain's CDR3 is CASSPETEKLFF. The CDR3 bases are TGTGCCAGCTCACCGGAGACGGAAAAACTGTTTTTT.

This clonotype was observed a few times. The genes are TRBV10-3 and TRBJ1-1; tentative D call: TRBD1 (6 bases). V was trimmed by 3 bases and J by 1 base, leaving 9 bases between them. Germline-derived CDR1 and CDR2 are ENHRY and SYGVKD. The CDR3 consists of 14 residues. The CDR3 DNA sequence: TGTGCCATCAGTGACCGGACAGCGAACACTGAAGCTTTCTTT. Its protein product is CAISDRTANTEAFF.